The text below deals with one TCR beta chain. Extracted from the samples, RNA was reverse transcribed into cDNA to serve as the sequencing template. Some clones are missing from TCRdb's copy, which holds only in-frame ones; the method was immunoSEQ multiplex PCR. Of approximately 210,000 clones listed, approximately 60% were seen once; the top ten hold about 3.5%. As to treatment: oral pan-JAK inhibitor, 5-10 mg twice daily. This entry comes from a study of CD8+ T cells in alopecia areata. This CDR3 contains 13 residues. V was trimmed by 3 bases and J by 6 bases, leaving 9 bases between them. CDR1 SNHLY and CDR2 FYNNEI come from the germline V gene.

The sequencing here drew on CD4+ T cells sorted from blood, taken at week 4, from a patient treated with tofacitinib. The chain employs TRBV2 and TRBJ2-4; a possible D gene is TRBD1 (6 bases). This receptor was taken from a human donor with alopecia areata. This CDR3 reads CASSDLDRNIQYF. The CDR3 bases are TGTGCCAGCAGTGATTTGGACAGAAACATTCAGTACTTC.